What follows are 30 T cell receptor beta chains derived from one specimen sequenced in a study of cytomegalovirus exposure and HLA in healthy donors. PCR involved 60 Vbeta and 13 Jbeta primers. Profiled with immunoSEQ multiplex PCR; TCRdb holds only in-frame clones, not every one. Altogether some 100,000 clones are present, less than 70% being singletons, with the ten largest covering under 6.5%. Material for sequencing was PBMCs. These receptors were taken from a woman aged 70-85 years in good health and CMV-seropositive.

The J gene is TRBJ1-5, the V gene TRBV6-5, with TRBD1 matching over 8 bases. The CDR3 runs to 14 residues. Unmatched junction bases numbered 5, after V lost 4 bases and J lost 6 bases. The germline CDR1 and CDR2 sequences are MNHEY and SVGAGI. In nucleotides, the CDR3 is TGTGCCAGCAGTTCCGGGACAGGTAGTCAGCCCCAGCATTTT. Translating it yields CASSSGTGSQPQHF.

This chain uses TRBV9 with TRBJ1-2; 7 bases align to TRBD1. From germline, CDR1 is SGDLS and CDR2 YYNGEE. With V trimmed by 0 bases and J by 6 bases, 8 bases remained unmatched. The length of the CDR3 is 15 residues. For the CDR3, the DNA is TGTGCCAGCAGCGTAGAGGTGACAGGGAACGATGGCTACACCTTC. Protein sequence: CASSVEVTGNDGYTF.

The chain uses TRBV7-2 and TRBJ2-1; 10 positions match TRBD2. This CDR3 comprises 15 residues. Germline values: CDR1 SGHTA, CDR2 FQGNSA. The ends lost 5 bases at V and 13 bases at J; junction bases unmatched: 14. Here the CDR3 reads CASSPGTAGGPNQFF. The CDR3 bases are TGTGCCAGCAGCCCCGGGACAGCGGGGGGGCCCAACCAGTTCTTC.

The sample holds many counts of this clone. The V gene is TRBV18, the J gene TRBJ1-4; D is uncertain. This CDR3 region has 15 residues. Germline assignment: CDR1 KGHSH and CDR2 LQKENI. The V gene lost 3 bases and the J gene lost 2 bases, with 10 bases spanning the gap. CDR3 protein: CASSPPGFTNEKLFF. CDR3 coding DNA: TGTGCCAGCTCACCTCCGGGATTCACTAATGAAAAACTGTTTTTT.

The V and J genes are TRBV5-6 and TRBJ1-2, with D maybe TRBD1 (5 bases). The length of the CDR3 is 15 residues. Trimming cost V 0 bases and J 0 bases, with 9 bases left between them. Germline V gene data show CDR1 as SGHDT and CDR2 as YYEEEE. CDR3 nucleotide sequence: TGTGCCAGCAGCTTGGGCAGGGTGTCTAACTATGGCTACACCTTC. As protein: CASSLGRVSNYGYTF.

In its sample, this clone was seen a few times. The V gene is TRBV7-9, the J gene TRBJ1-2; 7 nucleotides agree with TRBD1. From germline, CDR1 is SEHNR and CDR2 FQNEAQ (reference sequence). The CDR3 is 15 residues long. V lost 1 base to trimming and J lost 2 bases; unmatched junction nucleotides: 4. CDR3 loop: CASSLVGGSNYGYTF. CDR3 coding DNA: TGTGCCAGCAGCTTAGTAGGGGGCTCGAACTATGGCTACACCTTC.

The chain joins TRBV5-1 to TRBJ1-5; D possibly corresponds to TRBD1 (6 bases). The ends were cut back, 4 bases at V and 2 bases at J, with 13 bases in the middle. The germline gives CDR1 SGHRS, CDR2 YFSETQ. The CDR3 runs to 15 residues. The CDR3 here is CASSPSSGGNQPQHF. CDR3 bases: TGCGCCAGCAGCCCCTCTTCAGGGGGCAATCAGCCCCAGCATTTT. Combining the CDR3 with reference TRBV5-1 and TRBJ1-5 gives the whole variable domain KAGVTQTPRYLIKTRGQQVTLSCSPISGHRSVSWYQQTPGQGLQFLFEYFSETQRNKGNFPGRFSGRQFSNSRSEMNVSTLELGDSALYLCASSPSSGGNQPQHFGDGTRLSIL.

This sequence joins TRBV5-1 and TRBJ2-3; 10 bases agree with TRBD1. Trimming at V came to 7 bases and at J to 1 base, leaving 9 bases not matched to a gene. CDR1 and CDR2 (germline): SGHRS, YFSETQ. The CDR3 covers 16 residues. CDR3 nucleotides: TGCGCCAGCGGAACCGGGACAGGGGTCCGCACAGATACGCAGTATTTT. Translated, it gives CASGTGTGVRTDTQYF.

The CDR3 DNA reads TGTGCCGCAAAGGCTAGCGGGGGGATAGAGACCCAGTACTTC. Its translation is CAAKASGGIETQYF. The V call is TRBV2, the J call TRBJ2-5, with TRBD2 matching over 11 bases. V shed 11 bases and J 4 bases; nucleotides not matched to a gene: 9. Per germline, CDR1 SNHLY and CDR2 FYNNEI. The CDR3 consists of 14 residues.

This clone was counted only a few times. This rearrangement joins TRBV5-5 to TRBJ2-4; the D gene is possibly TRBD1 (5 bases). Trimming stripped 1 base from V and 5 bases from J, with 13 bases between. The germline V gene has CDR1 SGHKS and CDR2 YYEKEE (reference sequence). This CDR3 spans 15 amino acids. The DNA of the CDR3 is TGTGCCAGCAGCTTGACCCACAGGCCGGAAAACATTCAGTACTTC. Encoded protein: CASSLTHRPENIQYF.

Only one count was recorded for this clone. The CDR3 loop is CASSIDLAGAYNEQFF. The CDR3, as DNA: TGTGCCAGTAGTATAGATTTAGCGGGGGCCTACAATGAGCAGTTCTTC. This chain joins TRBV19 and TRBJ2-1, with TRBD2 matching 9 bases. The V gene end was trimmed by 0 bases and the J gene end by 2 bases; junction bases not matched to a gene: 2. CDR1 LNHDA and CDR2 SQIVND come from the germline V gene (reference sequence). The CDR3 has 16 residues.

This chain joins TRBV19 and TRBJ1-2; D unresolved. Germline loops: CDR1 LNHDA, CDR2 SQIVND (reference sequence). V gave up 4 bases and J gave up 0 bases, with 6 bases separating them. The CDR3 is 13 amino acids. The CDR3 DNA follows: TGTGCCAGTAGTAATACAGCTAACTATGGCTACACCTTC. Amino acid sequence: CASSNTANYGYTF.

This clone showed up just a few times. The chain combines TRBV10-3 with TRBJ2-1, with 7 bases that match TRBD1. The CDR3 runs 13 residues. CDR1 and CDR2 from the germline V gene are ENHRY and SYGVKD. Trimming cost V 6 bases and J 4 bases; bases outside gene matches: 3. CDR3: CAIRDRSYNEQFF. CDR3 nucleotides: TGTGCCATCAGGGACAGGTCTTACAATGAGCAGTTCTTC.

The J gene is TRBJ2-2, the V gene TRBV4-2, with 12 nucleotides matching TRBD2. This CDR3 comprises 15 residues. J was trimmed by 4 bases and V by 8 bases; bases with no gene match: 5. Germline V lookup: CDR1 LGHNA, CDR2 YNFKEQ. The CDR3 spells CASLLAGGPTGELFF. The CDR3 nucleotides read TGTGCCAGCTTACTAGCGGGGGGACCCACCGGGGAGCTGTTTTTT.

This chain connects TRBV5-4 to TRBJ2-5, with a tentative D call TRBD2 (6 bases). Between the trimmed V and J ends, which lost 4 bases and 5 bases, there was a span of 15 bases. CDR1 is SGHNT and CDR2 is YYREEE in the germline V gene (reference sequence). The CDR3 extends over 14 amino acids. CDR3 protein: CASSPGPGGETQYF. CDR3 DNA sequence: TGTGCCAGCAGCCCTGGACCAGGAGGGGAGACCCAGTACTTC.

The chain combines TRBV14 with TRBJ2-2; D is perhaps TRBD2 (5 bases). CDR1 is SGHDN, CDR2 FVKESK, per germline. V lost 5 bases to trimming and J lost 3 bases, with 13 bases between them. This CDR3 is 15 amino acids long. Here the CDR3 reads CASSFDRGYTGELFF. CDR3 sequence (DNA): TGTGCCAGCAGCTTCGACCGAGGGTACACCGGGGAGCTGTTTTTT.

This rearrangement joins TRBV30 to TRBJ2-3; 7 bases match TRBD1. CDR3 length: 11 amino acids. Trimming removed 2 bases from V and 10 bases from J; junction bases left unmatched: 3. Per the germline V gene, CDR1 is GTSNPN and CDR2 is SVGIG (reference sequence). CDR3 bases: TGTGCCTGGAGTATGACAGGGCCGCAGTATTTT. This gives the protein CAWSMTGPQYF.

This clone came up once. The chain joins TRBV7-2 to TRBJ2-7; TRBD2 matches at 8 bases. J was trimmed by 6 bases and V by 5 bases; bases with no gene match: 12. CDR1 is SGHTA and CDR2 is FQGNSA in the germline V gene. The CDR3 has 15 residues. The CDR3 DNA follows: TGTGCCAGCAGCCCTCTCGCGGGGGGAGCTCGCGAGCAGTACTTC. It yields the protein CASSPLAGGAREQYF.

The chain is built from TRBV19 and TRBJ2-2; no clear D. The CDR3 contains 15 residues. Germline-derived CDR1 and CDR2 are LNHDA and SQIVND (reference sequence). V was cut by 3 bases and J by 5 bases, with 13 bases left in between. As DNA, the CDR3 is TGTGCCAGTAGTATGCCAGGCCTACAGACCGGGGAGCTGTTTTTT. It yields the protein CASSMPGLQTGELFF.

The V call is TRBV4-2, the J call TRBJ2-2; D is perhaps TRBD2 (5 bases). This CDR3 region has 17 residues. Trimming stripped 1 base from V and 3 bases from J, with 15 bases between. Per germline, CDR1 LGHNA and CDR2 YNFKEQ. As DNA, the CDR3 is TGTGCCAGCAGCCAAGTCGAGGGTGGGGATCACACCGGGGAGCTGTTTTTT. Translation: CASSQVEGGDHTGELFF.

In DNA form, the CDR3 reads TGTGCCAGCAGCTTAGCTCTCCCGGGACAGGGGAATGGCTACACCTTC. Its translation is CASSLALPGQGNGYTF. The genes are TRBV7-6 and TRBJ1-2; 10 bases are shared with TRBD1. Trimming cost V 0 bases and J 6 bases; bases outside gene matches: 7. The CDR3 covers 16 residues. Germline CDR1 is SGHVS and CDR2 is FNYEAQ.

The chain has TRBV18 and TRBJ1-5; the D gene is possibly TRBD1 (5 bases). Trimming removed 6 bases from V and 0 bases from J, with 18 bases in between. This CDR3 spans 17 amino acids. CDR1 and CDR2 (germline): KGHSH, LQKENI. The CDR3 spells CASSPNRRWNSNQPQHF. CDR3 DNA: TGTGCCAGCTCCCCCAACAGGCGATGGAATAGCAATCAGCCCCAGCATTTT.

CDR3 loop: CASSVVRGQGAANEKLFF. CDR3 sequence (DNA): TGTGCCAGCAGTGTTGTTCGTGGACAGGGGGCGGCTAATGAAAAACTGTTTTTT. V gene TRBV2 combines with J gene TRBJ1-4, with TRBD1 matching over 11 bases. The junction had 10 bases not matched to a gene; V was cut back by 4 bases and J by 3 bases. CDR1 is SNHLY and CDR2 is FYNNEI in the germline V gene. The CDR3 has 18 residues.

The rearrangement joins TRBV19 to TRBJ2-1, with TRBD2 matching 9 bases. Germline CDR1 LNHDA, CDR2 SQIVND (reference sequence). The CDR3 spans 15 residues. The V segment lost 4 bases and the J segment 9 bases; nucleotides outside the gene matches: 10. CDR3 region: CASSTTRGGLGEQFF. CDR3 nucleotide sequence: TGTGCCAGTAGTACAACGCGGGGGGGCCTGGGTGAGCAGTTCTTC. Full variable domain (missing parts from reference TRBV19 and TRBJ2-1): DGGITQSPKYLFRKEGQNVTLSCEQNLNHDAMYWYRQDPGQGLRLIYYSQIVNDFQKGDIAEGYSVSREKKESFPLTVTSAQKNPTAFYLCASSTTRGGLGEQFFGPGTRLTVL.

The chain recombines TRBV12-5 with TRBJ2-1; 7 nucleotides align to TRBD1. This CDR3 contains 14 residues. Per germline, CDR1 LGHNT and CDR2 FRNRAP. With V trimmed by 4 bases and J by 6 bases, 6 bases remained unmatched. This CDR3 reads CASGSDRALNEQFF. The CDR3, as DNA: TGTGCTAGTGGTTCCGACAGGGCTCTCAATGAGCAGTTCTTC.

The genes are TRBV5-1 and TRBJ1-5; 8 positions agree with TRBD1. Trimming took 6 bases from V and 7 from J; bases not matched to a gene: 12. Germline lookup yields CDR1 SGHRS and CDR2 YFSETQ. The CDR3 contains 15 residues. CDR3 sequence reads: CASNFTGGEGQPQHF. The CDR3 region has the DNA TGCGCCAGCAACTTTACAGGGGGAGAAGGGCAGCCCCAGCATTTT.

The chain has TRBV6-6 and TRBJ1-2; 12 nucleotides line up with TRBD1. Germline trimming cut 5 bases from V and 3 bases from J; bases unmatched to any gene: 4. The CDR3 spans 15 residues. CDR1 is MNHNY, CDR2 SVGAGI, per germline (reference sequence). The CDR3 region is CASSVRDRGHYGYTF. The CDR3 DNA is TGTGCCAGCAGTGTCCGGGACAGGGGGCACTATGGCTACACCTTC.

The chain is built from TRBV30 and TRBJ2-2; possibly TRBD1 for D (6 bases). There are 15 residues in the CDR3. Germline V gene sequence: CDR1 GTSNPN, CDR2 SVGIG (reference sequence). Trimming stripped 3 bases from V and 2 bases from J, with 13 bases between. The CDR3 loop is CAWRGARVNTGELFF. CDR3 sequence (DNA): TGTGCCTGGAGGGGGGCAAGGGTAAACACCGGGGAGCTGTTTTTT.

V usage is TRBV7-2 and J usage is TRBJ2-5; 9 positions match TRBD2. J lost 5 bases, V lost 5 bases, and 9 bases had no gene match. Germline-derived CDR1 and CDR2 are SGHTA and FQGNSA. The CDR3 has 15 amino acids. The CDR3 DNA follows: TGTGCCAGCAGCGATGTGACTAGCGGCCGGGAGACCCAGTACTTC. Its protein product is CASSDVTSGRETQYF.

The V gene is TRBV5-1, the J gene TRBJ2-2; 10 bases match TRBD1. The CDR3 extends over 16 amino acids. V lost 0 bases and J lost 7; bases outside the gene matches: 6. Per the germline V gene, CDR1 is SGHRS and CDR2 is YFSETQ. In nucleotides, the CDR3 is TGCGCCAGCAGCTTGGGACAGGGGGCCACTGGCGGGGAGCTGTTTTTT. It codes for CASSLGQGATGGELFF.